This TCR beta chain was identified during a study of blood T cell repertoires in COVID-19. As for the study in general: The analysed material was cDNA or gDNA that came from T cells, B-cell-depleted T cells, or PBMCs.

Germline CDR1 and CDR2: MNHNS and SASEGT. V was pared by 1 base and J by 10 bases, with 5 bases of the junction left unmatched. The CDR3 loop spans 13 amino acids. This table comes from immunoSEQ multiplex PCR, and its TCRdb copy is limited to in-frame clones, with some not included. The table lists tens of thousands of clones, 75% to 90% of them singletons, with 1% to 1.5% in the top ten. The receptor was derived from a man between 60 and 75 years old with acute or convalescent COVID-19. The chain joins TRBV6-1 to TRBJ1-2; 8 bases line up with TRBD1. The sample was peripheral blood. The CDR3 spells CASSEGDRPSYTF. The CDR3 coding sequence is TGTGCCAGCAGTGAAGGGGACAGGCCCTCCTACACCTTC.